One and the same sample provided the 5 T cell receptor beta chains below, sequenced in a study of T-cell memory formation after mild COVID-19 (dated by TCRdb to the early 2020s). Libraries were prepared through 5' RACE. These reads were obtained on an Illumina NovaSeq 6000. Starting from the raw public reads, TCRdb applied fastp trimming at Q25, assembled clones with MiXCR and retained in-frame beta chains. Every entry covers one CDR3 protein and lists the most common genes and DNA from its rows. The sample includes around 200,000 distinct CDR3 sequences, with about 10% observed a single time. The biggest ten clones account for 3% to 3.5% of the sample. Input material: PBMCs or a T cell subset sorted from them (not recorded which). Every receptor here comes from a man between 18 and 35 years old who had mild COVID-19 (a few samples of this study predate the infection). The sample titles of this study are shuffled in the database, so cell type and time point are left out; the donor was told from shared clones.

The V and J genes are TRBV20-1 and TRBJ1-3; D gene ambiguous. Trimming stripped 0 bases from V and 0 bases from J, with 15 bases between. The germline gives CDR1 DFQATT, CDR2 SNEGSKA (reference sequence). The CDR3 is 17 amino acids. The CDR3 reads CSARDSSGRSSGNTIYF. For the CDR3, the DNA is TGCAGTGCTAGAGATTCGTCGGGCAGAAGCTCTGGAAACACCATATATTTT.

The chain is built from TRBV11-2 and TRBJ2-5; possibly TRBD1 for D (6 bases). Per germline, CDR1 SGHAT and CDR2 FQNNGV. This CDR3 region has 15 residues. The V gene lost 5 bases and the J gene lost 2 bases, with 15 bases spanning the gap. CDR3 coding DNA: TGTGCCAGCAGCCTCCTCGGGACACCTCAAGAGACCCAGTACTTC. This codes for CASSLLGTPQETQYF. Full variable domain (rest looked up from reference TRBV11-2 and TRBJ2-5): EAGVAQSPRYKIIEKRQSVAFWCNPISGHATLYWYQQILGQGPKLLIQFQNNGVVDDSQLPKDRFSAERLKGVDSTLKIQPAKLEDSAVYLCASSLLGTPQETQYFGPGTRLLVL.

This clonotype occurred a few times. Written as DNA, the CDR3 is TGCAGTGCTAGAGAGGCGGGGGGGGCCTATCAGCCCCAGCATTTT. Translating it yields CSAREAGGAYQPQHF. This chain connects TRBV20-1 to TRBJ1-5; a weak D match, TRBD1 (6 bases). This CDR3 has 15 amino acids. The germline V and J ends were trimmed by 0 bases and 5 bases, with 14 bases remaining between them. The germline V gene has CDR1 DFQATT and CDR2 SNEGSKA (reference sequence).

This clonotype was observed once. CDR3 sequence (DNA): TGTGCCAGCAGCCGACGGGACAGACAGTATACTGAAGCTTTCTTT. Its translation is CASSRRDRQYTEAFF. The J gene is TRBJ1-1, the V gene TRBV4-2; TRBD1 aligns across 7 bases. Germline values: CDR1 LGHNA, CDR2 YNFKEQ. The CDR3 loop spans 15 amino acids. V shed 4 bases and J 5 bases; nucleotides not matched to a gene: 10.

The V call is TRBV20-1, the J call TRBJ1-3; D unresolved. V lost 5 bases and J lost 0, with 11 bases in between. The CDR3 totals 14 residues. Germline CDR1 is DFQATT and CDR2 is SNEGSKA (reference sequence). The CDR3: CSALDGSSGNTIYF. For the CDR3, the DNA is TGCAGTGCTCTAGACGGCAGCTCTGGAAACACCATATATTTT.